Below are 25 T cell receptor beta chains sequenced from a single sample in a study of blood T cells in healthy people across ages. A second PCR, run for about 7 to 11 cycles, used a sample-barcoded 5' primer plus a J-beta primer mix. TCRdb re-analysed the 5' RACE reads in MiXCR, keeping a single row per CDR3 protein. The sample holds 1.5 million to 2 million distinct CDR3 sequences, 34% seen once. The sample was blood. The receptor source for this set is a woman under 40 in good health.

This clonotype was found a few times. The chain links TRBV12-3 or TRBV12-4 to TRBJ2-3; 7 bases are shared with TRBD1. The trim removed 6 bases at V and 4 bases at J, leaving 10 bases unmatched. CDR3 length: 15 amino acids. CDR3 DNA: TGTGCCAGCAGGCACGATGTTCAGGGGGCAGATACGCAGTATTTT. This encodes CASRHDVQGADTQYF.

The chain carries TRBV10-3 and TRBJ2-5; D unclear. In germline, CDR1 is ENHRY, CDR2 SYGVKD. This CDR3 is built from 15 residues. V was trimmed by 4 bases and J by 3 bases, leaving 15 bases between them. CDR3 nucleotide sequence: TGTGCCATCAGTGTGGGTGACCGTGGGGAAGAGACCCAGTACTTC. It codes for CAISVGDRGEETQYF.

This clonotype was counted at least ten times. This chain connects TRBV6-5 to TRBJ1-1; the match to TRBD1 covers 8 bases. The CDR3 extends over 13 amino acids. The V gene end was trimmed by 8 bases and the J gene end by 1 base; junction bases not matched to a gene: 3. CDR1 is MNHEY and CDR2 is SVGAGI in the germline V gene. CDR3 coding DNA: TGTGCCAGCCGACAGGGGTCGAACACTGAAGCTTTCTTT. Protein sequence: CASRQGSNTEAFF.

The CDR3 bases are TGTGCCAGCAGTTTATCGAACGGGAGAACGAATGAGCAGTTCTTC. Translation gives CASSLSNGRTNEQFF. The chain carries TRBV27 and TRBJ2-1; D might be TRBD2 (6 bases). The V gene lost 0 bases and the J gene lost 7 bases, with 13 bases spanning the gap. From germline, CDR1 is MNHEY and CDR2 SMNVEV (reference sequence). The CDR3 extends over 15 amino acids.

This clonotype was seen more than once but under ten times. V gene TRBV24-1 combines with J gene TRBJ2-7; D may be TRBD1 (5 bases). This CDR3 spans 11 amino acids. V lost 6 bases and J 7 bases, leaving 9 bases between the germline ends. Germline lookup yields CDR1 KGHDR and CDR2 SFDVKD. The CDR3 here is CATSQGQEQYF. CDR3 nucleotide sequence: TGTGCCACCAGTCAGGGCCAAGAGCAGTACTTC.

This clonotype came up many times. This sequence joins TRBV29-1 and TRBJ2-7; D might be TRBD2 (6 bases). The V gene lost 6 bases and the J gene lost 2 bases, with 14 bases spanning the gap. The CDR3 runs to 13 residues. Germline V CDR1 and CDR2: SQVTM, ANQGSEA. The CDR3 protein is CSVTGTSTYEQYF. CDR3 bases: TGCAGCGTCACCGGGACTTCGACCTACGAGCAGTACTTC.

The V gene is TRBV20-1, the J gene TRBJ1-2, with TRBD1 matching 7 bases. V was clipped by 5 bases and J by 5 bases; unmatched bases: 11. This CDR3 is 14 amino acids long. Germline V gene data show CDR1 as DFQATT and CDR2 as SNEGSKA (reference sequence). Written as DNA, the CDR3 is TGCAGTGCTGGGTTACTGGGGACAGCATATGGCTACACCTTC. Its translation: CSAGLLGTAYGYTF.

The chain is built from TRBV25-1 and TRBJ1-5, with TRBD1 as a possible D gene (5 bases). Germline lookup yields CDR1 MGHDK and CDR2 SYGVNS. The V end lost 3 bases, the J end lost 2 bases, and 14 bases lay between the germline ends. The CDR3 covers 16 residues. CDR3: CASSEGRATGNQPQHF. CDR3 nucleotide sequence: TGTGCCAGCAGTGAGGGGCGGGCTACGGGCAATCAGCCCCAGCATTTT. Combining the CDR3 with reference TRBV25-1 and TRBJ1-5 gives the whole variable domain EADIYQTPRYLVIGTGKKITLECSQTMGHDKMYWYQQDPGMELHLIHYSYGVNSTEKGDLSSESTVSRIRTEHFPLTLESARPSHTSQYLCASSEGRATGNQPQHFGDGTRLSIL.

The chain links TRBV3-1 to TRBJ2-7, with a tentative D call TRBD1 (6 bases). The end of the DNA fits TRBJ2-5 better, so the J call may be wrong. From germline, CDR1 is LGHDT and CDR2 YNNKEL (reference sequence). The CDR3 has 15 residues. The CDR3 DNA sequence: TGTGCCAGCAGCCAAGGGGGGCTAGCTCAGGGGACCCAGTACTTC. It yields the protein CASSQGGLAQGTQYF.

This clonotype came up a few times. The rearrangement uses TRBV10-3 and TRBJ2-3; D gene unclear. Trimming shortened V by 6 bases and J by 2 bases, and 9 bases separated the two germline ends. The CDR3 loop spans 13 amino acids. Per germline, CDR1 ENHRY and CDR2 SYGVKD. In DNA form, the CDR3 reads TGTGCCATCAGCCCGACAAACACAGATACGCAGTATTTT. It is translated as CAISPTNTDTQYF.

This chain links TRBV2 with TRBJ2-5, with TRBD1 matching 10 bases. This CDR3 contains 12 residues. V lost 11 bases to trimming and J lost 11 bases; unmatched junction nucleotides: 11. The germline V gene encodes CDR1 SNHLY and CDR2 FYNNEI. The DNA of the CDR3 is TGTGCCGGAAGGACAGGGGGTATTGAGCAGTACTTC. Residues: CAGRTGGIEQYF.

The rearrangement uses TRBV18 and TRBJ1-4, with a weak D call TRBD1 (6 bases). This CDR3 comprises 16 residues. The germline gives CDR1 KGHSH, CDR2 LQKENI. V lost 6 bases, J lost 8 bases, and 22 bases lay in between. CDR3 loop: CASSRPGGQGREKLFF. CDR3 DNA sequence: TGTGCCAGCTCCCGCCCCGGGGGGCAGGGTCGCGAAAAACTGTTTTTT.

The J gene is TRBJ1-5, the V gene TRBV28; D not certain. Germline V gene data show CDR1 as MDHEN and CDR2 as SYDVKM. This CDR3 has 14 residues. The V and J ends lost 2 bases and 7 bases respectively, with 12 bases between them. Written as DNA, the CDR3 is TGTGCCAGCAGTTTACTGGGGTCCGGGCAGCCCCAGCATTTT. It translates to CASSLLGSGQPQHF.

The J gene is TRBJ1-2, the V gene TRBV4-1; possibly TRBD1 for D (6 bases). CDR1 is MGHRA, CDR2 YSYEKL, per germline. The CDR3 has 15 amino acids. Trimming took off 0 bases at V and 3 bases at J, with 11 bases between the two ends. The CDR3 DNA reads as TGCGCCAGCAGCCAAGATCCGGGGGCCTACTATGGCTACACCTTC. This codes for CASSQDPGAYYGYTF.

This clonotype was picked up many times. V gene TRBV6-2 or TRBV6-3 combines with J gene TRBJ2-4; 7 nucleotides align to TRBD1. J was trimmed by 6 bases and V by 5 bases; bases with no gene match: 13. This CDR3 is 16 amino acids long. CDR1 is MNHEY and CDR2 is SVGEGT in the germline V gene. In DNA form, the CDR3 reads TGTGCCAGCAGTACGCGAGAAGACAGGGCTCCAAACATTCAGTACTTC. Translating gives CASSTREDRAPNIQYF.

Concerning this clonotype: An end of the junction does not agree with germline; a read error may underlie this. The chain carries TRBV20-1 and TRBJ2-1; 9 nucleotides agree with TRBD2. The length of the CDR3 is 16 residues. The germline V gene encodes CDR1 DFQATT and CDR2 SNEGSKA (reference sequence). The CDR3 loop reads CSAPPPLAGQYNERFF. DNA for the CDR3: TGCAGTGCCCCCCCCCCTCTAGCGGGGCAATACAATGAGCGGTTCTTC.

A word on this clonotype: An end of the junction does not agree with germline; a read error may underlie this. The V gene is TRBV28, the J gene TRBJ2-7; no reliable D call. This CDR3 has 14 amino acids. Germline V gene sequence: CDR1 MDHEN, CDR2 SYDVKM. CDR3 nucleotides: TGTACCAGCACCCAGGAGATTTCTACCTACGAGCAGTACTTC. As protein: CTSTQEISTYEQYF.

The gene calls are TRBV27 and TRBJ2-5; either TRBD1 or TRBD2 may fit D (5 bases each). Germline V CDR1 and CDR2: MNHEY, SMNVEV (reference sequence). The ends were cut back, 6 bases at V and 7 bases at J, with 18 bases in the middle. The CDR3 sequence is 14 residues long. The CDR3 loop is CASSPGPVARTQYF. Here the CDR3 DNA reads TGTGCCAGCAGCCCGGGACCCGTCGCGAGGACCCAGTACTTC.

This clonotype was observed a few times. The genes are TRBV5-5 and TRBJ1-2; D is unresolved. From germline, CDR1 is SGHKS and CDR2 YYEKEE (reference sequence). The CDR3 is 14 residues long. With 1 base removed from V and 3 bases from J, the gap between germline ends came to 10 bases. The CDR3 spells CASSLFQNHYGYTF. DNA for the CDR3: TGTGCCAGCAGCTTGTTTCAGAATCACTATGGCTACACCTTC.

This clonotype occurred a few times. The gene calls are TRBV3-1 and TRBJ2-1, with 8 bases fitting TRBD2. The CDR3 sequence is 14 residues long. Germline-derived CDR1 and CDR2 are LGHDT and YNNKEL (reference sequence). The V segment lost 5 bases and the J segment 9 bases; nucleotides outside the gene matches: 9. The CDR3 DNA follows: TGTGCCAGCAGCTTGCGGACTAGCTGGGGTGAGCAGTTCTTC. It is translated as CASSLRTSWGEQFF.

This clonotype was detected only once. A much larger clone differs from this one at a single base, so this may be a read error. The CDR3 DNA reads TGTGCCAGCAGCTTAGGCATGAGGGGGGCCGCCTACGAGCAGTACTTC. It yields the protein CASSLGMRGAAYEQYF. This chain joins TRBV7-6 and TRBJ2-7; D may match TRBD1 or TRBD2 (6 bases each). This CDR3 region has 16 residues. Germline V CDR1 and CDR2: SGHVS, FNYEAQ. Trimming stripped 1 base from V and 2 bases from J, with 15 bases between.

V gene TRBV7-8 combines with J gene TRBJ1-5, with TRBD1 identical over 11 bases. V dropped 4 bases and J dropped 7; count of bases not matched to a gene: 6. Germline CDR1 is SGHVS and CDR2 is FQNEAQ. CDR3 length equals 15 residues. Here the CDR3 reads CASSSGTGGWQPQHF. For the CDR3, the DNA is TGTGCCAGCAGCTCCGGGACAGGGGGTTGGCAGCCCCAGCATTTT.

The chain carries TRBV6-5 and TRBJ2-3, with D possibly TRBD2 on 5 matching bases. Germline V gene lookup returns CDR1 MNHEY and CDR2 SVGAGI. The CDR3 runs to 14 residues. V lost 1 base and J 3 bases, leaving 8 bases between the germline ends. The CDR3: CASSYYRGTDTQYF. The CDR3 DNA reads TGTGCCAGCAGTTACTACCGCGGGACAGATACGCAGTATTTT.

The V and J genes are TRBV9 and TRBJ2-5; 13 nucleotides line up with TRBD2. Judging by the DNA end, TRBJ2-7 fits better; the J call may be wrong. The V gene's germline CDR1 is SGDLS and CDR2 YYNGEE. The CDR3 runs 15 residues. CDR3 residues: CASSATSGGSYEQYF. As DNA, the CDR3 is TGTGCCAGCAGCGCGACTAGCGGGGGGTCTTACGAGCAGTACTTC.

The V call is TRBV7-2, the J call TRBJ1-5; D unclear. The CDR3 covers 14 residues. CDR1 and CDR2 (germline): SGHTA, FQGNSA. Trimming left V 3 bases short and J 2 bases short, with 8 bases between. The CDR3 DNA is TGTGCCAGCAGCTTTGGGTTTGGCAATCAGCCCCAGCATTTT. Protein sequence: CASSFGFGNQPQHF.